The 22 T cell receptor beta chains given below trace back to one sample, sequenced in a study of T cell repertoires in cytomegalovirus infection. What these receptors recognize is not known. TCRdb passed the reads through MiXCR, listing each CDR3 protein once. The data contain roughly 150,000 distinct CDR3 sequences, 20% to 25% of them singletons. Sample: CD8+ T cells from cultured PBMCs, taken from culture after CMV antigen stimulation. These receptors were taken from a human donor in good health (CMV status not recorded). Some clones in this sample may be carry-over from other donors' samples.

DNA for the CDR3: TGTGCCAGCAGCTTGGGGACACTAATAGGGAATGAGCAGTTCTTC. Amino acids: CASSLGTLIGNEQFF. This chain joins TRBV28 and TRBJ2-1, with D possibly TRBD1 on 6 matching bases. V was clipped by 6 bases and J by 7 bases, with 19 bases between them. CDR1 is MDHEN, CDR2 SYDVKM, per germline. CDR3 size: 15 residues.

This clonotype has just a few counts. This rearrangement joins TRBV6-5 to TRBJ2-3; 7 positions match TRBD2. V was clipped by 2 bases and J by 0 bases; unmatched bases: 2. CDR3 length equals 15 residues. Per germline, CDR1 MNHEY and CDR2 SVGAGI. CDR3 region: CASSYGGGSTDTQYF. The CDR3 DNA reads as TGTGCCAGCAGTTACGGCGGGGGTAGCACAGATACGCAGTATTTT.

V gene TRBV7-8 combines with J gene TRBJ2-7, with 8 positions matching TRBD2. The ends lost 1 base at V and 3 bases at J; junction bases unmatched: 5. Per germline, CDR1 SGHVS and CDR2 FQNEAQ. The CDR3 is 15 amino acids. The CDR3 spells CASSLGASGFYEQYF. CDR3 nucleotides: TGTGCCAGCAGCTTAGGGGCTAGCGGGTTCTACGAGCAGTACTTC.

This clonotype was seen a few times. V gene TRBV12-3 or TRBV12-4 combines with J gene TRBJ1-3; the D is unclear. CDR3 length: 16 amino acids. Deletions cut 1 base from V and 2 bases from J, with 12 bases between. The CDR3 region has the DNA TGTGCCAGCAGTTTAGACCTAGACTTGACTGGAAACACCATATATTTT. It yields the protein CASSLDLDLTGNTIYF.

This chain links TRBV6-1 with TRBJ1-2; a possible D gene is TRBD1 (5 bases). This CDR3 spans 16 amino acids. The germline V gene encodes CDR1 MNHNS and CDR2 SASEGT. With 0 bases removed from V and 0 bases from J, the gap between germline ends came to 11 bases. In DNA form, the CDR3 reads TGTGCCAGCAGTGAAGCTGGGGGTGCCCCTAACTATGGCTACACCTTC. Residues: CASSEAGGAPNYGYTF.

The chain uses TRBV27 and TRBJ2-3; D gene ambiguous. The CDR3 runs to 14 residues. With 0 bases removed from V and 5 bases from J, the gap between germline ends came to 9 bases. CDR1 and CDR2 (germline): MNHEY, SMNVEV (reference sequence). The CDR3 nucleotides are TGTGCCAGCAGTTTATCCCGACTGGGAGATACGCAGTATTTT. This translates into CASSLSRLGDTQYF.

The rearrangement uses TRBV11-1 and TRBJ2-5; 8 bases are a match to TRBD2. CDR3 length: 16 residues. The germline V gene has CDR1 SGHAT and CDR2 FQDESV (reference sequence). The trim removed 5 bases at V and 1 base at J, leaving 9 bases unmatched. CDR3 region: CASSPSAGLVQETQYF. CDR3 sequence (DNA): TGTGCCAGCAGCCCCTCCGCGGGACTAGTCCAAGAGACCCAGTACTTC.

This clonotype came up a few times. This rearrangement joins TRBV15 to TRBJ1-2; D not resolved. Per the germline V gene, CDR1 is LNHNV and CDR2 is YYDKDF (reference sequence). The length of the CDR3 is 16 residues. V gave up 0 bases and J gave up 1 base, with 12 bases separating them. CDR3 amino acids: CATSRDYMMHNYGYTF. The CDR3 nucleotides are TGTGCCACCAGCAGAGATTACATGATGCATAACTATGGCTACACCTTC.

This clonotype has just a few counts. The DNA of the CDR3 is TGTGCCAGCAGCCAATGGGGGGGGCAAAGCACCGGGGAGCTGTTTTTT. This gives the protein CASSQWGGQSTGELFF. V is TRBV7-2 and J is TRBJ2-2, with a tentative D call TRBD2 (7 bases). Germline assignment: CDR1 SGHTA and CDR2 FQGNSA. CDR3 length equals 16 residues. V dropped 5 bases and J dropped 4 bases, with 17 bases sitting between them.

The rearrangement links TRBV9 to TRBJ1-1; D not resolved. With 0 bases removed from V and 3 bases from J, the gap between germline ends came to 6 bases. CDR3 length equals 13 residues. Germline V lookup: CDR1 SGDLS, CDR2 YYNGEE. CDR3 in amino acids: CASSVGGYTEAFF. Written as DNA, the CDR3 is TGTGCCAGCAGCGTAGGAGGGTACACTGAAGCTTTCTTT.

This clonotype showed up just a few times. The CDR3 region is CSAREGPGGYDEQYF. CDR3 sequence (DNA): TGCAGTGCTAGAGAAGGCCCAGGGGGATACGACGAGCAGTACTTC. The V and J genes are TRBV20-1 and TRBJ2-7; 7 bases align to TRBD1. The CDR3 contains 15 residues. Unmatched junction bases numbered 10, after V lost 0 bases and J lost 5 bases. From germline, CDR1 is DFQATT and CDR2 SNEGSKA (reference sequence).

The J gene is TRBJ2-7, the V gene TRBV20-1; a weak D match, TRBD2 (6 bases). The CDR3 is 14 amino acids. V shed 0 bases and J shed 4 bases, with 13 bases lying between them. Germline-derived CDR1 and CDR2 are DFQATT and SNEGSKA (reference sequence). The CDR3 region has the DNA TGCAGTGCTAGAGATCTTGGGGCGGGGTACGAGCAGTACTTC. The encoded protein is CSARDLGAGYEQYF.

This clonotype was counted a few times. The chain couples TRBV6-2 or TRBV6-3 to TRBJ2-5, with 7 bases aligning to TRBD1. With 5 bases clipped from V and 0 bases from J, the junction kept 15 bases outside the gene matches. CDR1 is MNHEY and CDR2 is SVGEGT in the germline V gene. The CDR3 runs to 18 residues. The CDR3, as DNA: TGTGCCAGCAGTCTTACGGTGGGGGACAGTTGGTACCAAGAGACCCAGTACTTC. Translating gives CASSLTVGDSWYQETQYF.

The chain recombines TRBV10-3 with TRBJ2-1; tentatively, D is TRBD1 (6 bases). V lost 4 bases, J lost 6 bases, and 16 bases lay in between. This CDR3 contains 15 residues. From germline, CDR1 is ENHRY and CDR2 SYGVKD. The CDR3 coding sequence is TGTGCCATCAGTGTTCGGGACACCCAAGGCAATGAGCAGTTCTTC. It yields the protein CAISVRDTQGNEQFF.

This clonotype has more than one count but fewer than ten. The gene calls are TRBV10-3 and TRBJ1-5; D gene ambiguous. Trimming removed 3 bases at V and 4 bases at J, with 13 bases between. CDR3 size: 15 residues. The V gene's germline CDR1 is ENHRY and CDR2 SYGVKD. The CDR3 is CAISESGQPNQPQHF. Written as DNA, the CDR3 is TGTGCCATCAGTGAAAGCGGGCAGCCTAATCAGCCCCAGCATTTT.

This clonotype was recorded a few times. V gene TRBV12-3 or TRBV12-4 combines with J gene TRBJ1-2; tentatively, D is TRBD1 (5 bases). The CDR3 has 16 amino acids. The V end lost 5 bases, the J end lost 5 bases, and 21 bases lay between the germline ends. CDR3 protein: CASSPLMRTSGYGYTF. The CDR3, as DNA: TGTGCCAGCAGTCCTCTTATGAGGACAAGCGGATATGGCTACACCTTC.

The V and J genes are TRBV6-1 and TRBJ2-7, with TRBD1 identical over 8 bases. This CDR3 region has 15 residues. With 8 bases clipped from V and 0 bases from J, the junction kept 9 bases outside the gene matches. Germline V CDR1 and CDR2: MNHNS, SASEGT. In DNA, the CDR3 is TGTGCCAGCGAGACAGGGGCGGGGAGCTCCTACGAGCAGTACTTC. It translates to CASETGAGSSYEQYF.

CDR3 bases: TGCGCCAGCAGCCAAGGGCGAATGGGGGAAAAACTGTTTTTT. Its translation: CASSQGRMGEKLFF. The rearrangement links TRBV4-1 to TRBJ1-4; D is unclear. Trimming left V 1 base short and J 8 bases short, with 11 bases between. Germline CDR1 reads MGHRA; CDR2 reads YSYEKL. This CDR3 is built from 14 residues.

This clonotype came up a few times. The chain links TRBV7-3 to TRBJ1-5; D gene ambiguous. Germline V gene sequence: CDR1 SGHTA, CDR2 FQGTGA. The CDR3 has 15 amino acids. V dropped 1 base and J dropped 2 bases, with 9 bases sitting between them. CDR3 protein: CASSLSPERNQPQHF. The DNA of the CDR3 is TGTGCCAGCAGCTTAAGTCCAGAGCGCAATCAGCCCCAGCATTTT.

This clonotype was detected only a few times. DNA for the CDR3: TGTGCCAGCAGTTCTGGCTATGGCTACACCTTC. It encodes CASSSGYGYTF. The rearrangement links TRBV27 to TRBJ1-2; D gene uncertain. With 4 bases removed from V and 4 bases from J, the gap between germline ends came to 4 bases. In germline, CDR1 is MNHEY, CDR2 SMNVEV (reference sequence). CDR3 length equals 11 residues.

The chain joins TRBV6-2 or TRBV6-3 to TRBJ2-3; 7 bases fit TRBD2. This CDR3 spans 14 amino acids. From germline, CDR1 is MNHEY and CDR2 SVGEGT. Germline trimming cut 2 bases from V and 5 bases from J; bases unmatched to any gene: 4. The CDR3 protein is CASSYVREGDTQYF. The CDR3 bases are TGTGCCAGCAGTTACGTCAGGGAGGGAGATACGCAGTATTTT.

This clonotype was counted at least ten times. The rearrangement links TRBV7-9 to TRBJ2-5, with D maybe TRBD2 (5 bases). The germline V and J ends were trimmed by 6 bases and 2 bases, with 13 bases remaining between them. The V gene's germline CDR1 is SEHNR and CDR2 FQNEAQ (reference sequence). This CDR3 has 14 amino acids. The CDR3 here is CASRPLGGQETQYF. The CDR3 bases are TGTGCCAGCAGGCCTTTGGGCGGGCAAGAGACCCAGTACTTC.